Following are 28 T cell receptor beta chains from one sample sequenced in a study of CD8+CD57+ T cells in acquired aplastic anemia. Profiling that covered TCR beta VDJ and CDR3 relied on genomic DNA as its template. Using its own MiXCR run on the reads, TCRdb lists one record per CDR3 protein. The sample contains some 290,000 distinct CDR3 sequences, 50% to 70% of which appear only once. The source material was sorted CD4+, CD8+, or CD8+CD57+ T cells (not recorded which) from PBMCs. The receptor set was obtained from a human donor with severe aplastic anemia or a healthy control (not recorded which).

This clonotype was recorded many times. The chain uses TRBV14 and TRBJ2-5, with D perhaps matching TRBD2 (6 bases). The germline CDR1 and CDR2 sequences are SGHDN and FVKESK. Trimming pared 5 bases from V and 1 base from J, leaving 11 bases between. The CDR3 runs 14 residues. The chain's CDR3 is CASSFRDFQETQYF. The CDR3 nucleotides are TGTGCCAGCAGCTTTCGGGACTTCCAAGAGACCCAGTACTTC.

This clonotype was observed many times. The chain employs TRBV5-8 and TRBJ1-1, with TRBD1 matching 9 bases. Germline loops: CDR1 SGHTS, CDR2 YDEGEE. This CDR3 has 15 residues. V dropped 4 bases and J dropped 3; count of bases not matched to a gene: 7. CDR3 DNA: TGTGCCAGCAGCCTGAACAGGGGGCGGGACACTGAAGCTTTCTTT. The encoded protein is CASSLNRGRDTEAFF.

The chain has TRBV10-3 and TRBJ2-5; D is possibly TRBD1 (6 bases). V was cut by 0 bases and J by 11 bases, with 7 bases left in between. The CDR3 loop spans 11 amino acids. The V gene's germline CDR1 is ENHRY and CDR2 SYGVKD. The DNA for the CDR3 is TGTGCCATCAGTGAGTCGGACAGACAGTACTTC. As protein: CAISESDRQYF.

The chain carries TRBV14 and TRBJ1-6; D is possibly TRBD1 (5 bases). V was clipped by 7 bases and J by 8 bases, with 15 bases between them. The CDR3 length is 14 residues. Germline CDR1 reads SGHDN; CDR2 reads FVKESK. The CDR3 sequence: CASIGRGVDSPLHF. The CDR3 DNA follows: TGTGCCAGCATCGGTCGGGGGGTTGATTCACCCCTCCACTTT.

This chain uses TRBV9 with TRBJ2-3; 12 nucleotides align to TRBD2. CDR3 length: 16 amino acids. Germline loops: CDR1 SGDLS, CDR2 YYNGEE. V trimming: 0 bases; J trimming: 3 bases; junction bases outside the gene matches: 2. CDR3 coding DNA: TGTGCCAGCAGCGTAGGGACTAGCGGGGCGACAGATACGCAGTATTTT. It is translated as CASSVGTSGATDTQYF. The whole variable domain, remainder taken from reference TRBV9 and TRBJ2-3, is DSGVTQTPKHLITATGQRVTLRCSPRSGDLSVYWYQQSLDQGLQFLIQYYNGEERAKGNILERFSAQQFPDLHSELNLSSLELGDSALYFCASSVGTSGATDTQYFGPGTRLTVL.

The gene calls are TRBV7-9 and TRBJ1-5; TRBD1 matches at 7 bases. Trimming cost V 5 bases and J 10 bases; bases outside gene matches: 8. Germline loops: CDR1 SEHNR, CDR2 FQNEAQ (reference sequence). The CDR3 is made up of 13 amino acids. For the CDR3, the DNA is TGTGCCAGCAGCCTAACAGGGGAGAGTCCCCAGCATTTT. Its translation: CASSLTGESPQHF.

Concerning this clonotype itself: At one end, the junction sequence differs from germline, possibly due to a read error. The chain couples TRBV18 to TRBJ1-5; no firm D call. The CDR3 runs to 13 residues. Germline values: CDR1 KGHSH, CDR2 LQKENI. Here the CDR3 reads CAGSPRRDQPQHF. The CDR3 DNA is TGTGCCGGCTCACCACGCCGGGATCAGCCCCAGCATTTT. Together with reference TRBV18 and TRBJ1-5, the CDR3 gives the full variable domain: NAGVMQNPRHLVRRRGQEARLRCSPMKGHSHVYWYRQLPEEGLKFMVYLQKENIIDESGMPKERFSAEFPKEGPSILRIQQVVRGDSAAYFCAGSPRRDQPQHFGDGTRLSIL.

J is TRBJ2-5 and V is TRBV7-9, with D perhaps matching TRBD1 (5 bases). CDR1 and CDR2 (germline): SEHNR, FQNEAQ (reference sequence). The CDR3 has 15 residues. The V and J ends lost 10 bases and 1 base respectively, with 19 bases between them. This chain's CDR3 is CAIPFQGERQETQYF. In nucleotides, the CDR3 is TGTGCCATCCCGTTCCAGGGTGAACGCCAAGAGACCCAGTACTTC.

This chain joins TRBV10-2 and TRBJ2-2; 14 bases are a match to TRBD2. The CDR3 has 20 amino acids. Germline assignment: CDR1 WSHSY and CDR2 SAAADI. V trimming: 4 bases; J trimming: 6 bases; junction bases outside the gene matches: 16. The CDR3 DNA reads TGCGCCAGCAGTGTGCCAAGGACTAGCGGGGGGCAGGGAGTCGCCGGGGAGCTGTTTTTT. As protein: CASSVPRTSGGQGVAGELFF.

This clonotype was detected ten times or more. This sequence joins TRBV10-3 and TRBJ2-1, with 13 bases matching TRBD2. CDR3 length: 15 residues. V lost 3 bases and J lost 6; bases outside the gene matches: 2. CDR1 and CDR2 (germline): ENHRY, SYGVKD. CDR3 sequence (DNA): TGTGCCATCAGTGATGGGACTAGCGGGGTCAATGAGCAGTTCTTC. Protein sequence: CAISDGTSGVNEQFF.

The chain combines TRBV20-1 with TRBJ1-1; D gene ambiguous. The germline CDR1 and CDR2 sequences are DFQATT and SNEGSKA (reference sequence). The CDR3 sequence is 15 residues long. Trimming removed 0 bases from V and 1 base from J, with 12 bases in between. As DNA, the CDR3 is TGCAGTGCTAGAGATGAGAGGGAGAGGAACACTGAAGCTTTCTTT. As protein: CSARDERERNTEAFF.

The chain links TRBV7-2 to TRBJ1-6; 8 nucleotides match TRBD1. Germline CDR1 reads SGHTA; CDR2 reads FQGNSA. With 1 base clipped from V and 10 bases from J, the junction kept 9 bases outside the gene matches. CDR3 length: 16 amino acids. CDR3: CASSLVGTGLGSPLHF. The CDR3 DNA reads as TGTGCCAGCAGCTTAGTCGGGACAGGACTAGGATCACCCCTCCACTTT.

The rearrangement links TRBV14 to TRBJ1-1, with D possibly being TRBD1 (5 bases). Looked up from germline, CDR1 is SGHDN and CDR2 is FVKESK. The CDR3 is 13 amino acids. V lost 5 bases and J lost 2, with 9 bases in between. The CDR3 sequence: CASSEGPNTEAFF. DNA for the CDR3: TGTGCCAGCAGCGAGGGGCCAAACACTGAAGCTTTCTTT.

The rearrangement joins TRBV7-9 to TRBJ1-1; D remains ambiguous. Germline CDR1 is SEHNR and CDR2 is FQNEAQ (reference sequence). CDR3 length equals 15 residues. V dropped 1 base and J dropped 2 bases, with 11 bases sitting between them. CDR3 sequence (DNA): TGTGCCAGCAGCTTAGTAGAACAGTTAAACACTGAAGCTTTCTTT. Translated, it gives CASSLVEQLNTEAFF.

The chain has TRBV3-1 and TRBJ1-5; tentative D call: TRBD1 (5 bases). There are 17 residues in the CDR3. Trimming took 0 bases from V and 6 from J, leaving 18 bases between them. Germline CDR1 and CDR2: LGHDT and YNNKEL (reference sequence). The CDR3 DNA reads TGTGCCAGCAGCCAAGATAGCGGGGCATCCCCGCTTCAGCCCCAGCATTTT. Its translation is CASSQDSGASPLQPQHF. Variable domain in full (rest from reference TRBV3-1 and TRBJ1-5): DTAVSQTPKYLVTQMGNDKSIKCEQNLGHDTMYWYKQDSKKFLKIMFSYNNKELIINETVPNRFSPKSPDKAHLNLHINSLELGDSAVYFCASSQDSGASPLQPQHFGDGTRLSIL.

The table lists this clonotype with many counts. V usage is TRBV7-8 and J usage is TRBJ1-5, with D possibly TRBD1 on 6 matching bases. V was pared by 1 base and J by 6 bases, with 13 bases between. In germline, CDR1 is SGHVS, CDR2 FQNEAQ. The CDR3 consists of 15 residues. CDR3 DNA sequence: TGTGCCAGCAGCTTAGTCAGGGGTGGTAGTCAGCCCCAGCATTTT. It codes for CASSLVRGGSQPQHF.

V usage is TRBV2 and J usage is TRBJ1-1; 10 bases agree with TRBD1. This CDR3 contains 14 residues. Germline V lookup: CDR1 SNHLY, CDR2 FYNNEI. V was clipped by 7 bases and J by 4 bases; unmatched bases: 6. CDR3 DNA: TGTGCCAGCAACGTGGACAGGGGGATCACTGAAGCTTTCTTT. This sequence encodes CASNVDRGITEAFF.

The chain joins TRBV2 to TRBJ1-1, with D tentatively TRBD1 (6 bases). The CDR3 length is 14 residues. The germline V and J ends were trimmed by 4 bases and 1 base, with 10 bases remaining between them. Germline values: CDR1 SNHLY, CDR2 FYNNEI. CDR3: CASSGQDRNTEAFF. The CDR3 DNA reads TGTGCCAGCAGTGGCCAGGACAGGAACACTGAAGCTTTCTTT.

J is TRBJ2-7 and V is TRBV5-1; 7 nucleotides match TRBD1. This CDR3 is 14 amino acids long. Germline V gene sequence: CDR1 SGHRS, CDR2 YFSETQ. The junction had 10 bases not matched to a gene; V was cut back by 4 bases and J by 6 bases. The CDR3 nucleotides are TGCGCCAGCAGCCCCGGGACAGCACTCCTCGAGCAGTACTTC. It yields the protein CASSPGTALLEQYF.

The chain links TRBV20-1 to TRBJ2-7, with D hard to call. CDR1 and CDR2 from the germline V gene are DFQATT and SNEGSKA (reference sequence). This CDR3 spans 11 amino acids. The V and J ends lost 4 bases and 3 bases respectively, with 7 bases between them. The CDR3 nucleotides are TGCAGTGCTAAGAGGTTCTACGAGCAGTACTTC. It translates to CSAKRFYEQYF.

This clonotype has at least ten counts. V usage is TRBV6-4 and J usage is TRBJ2-6; D is uncertain. The V gene's germline CDR1 is MRHNA and CDR2 SNTAGT. The CDR3 consists of 15 residues. The V end was cut by 3 bases, the J end by 0 bases, with 6 bases between. This CDR3 is CASSDGVSGANVLTF. Here the CDR3 DNA reads TGTGCCAGCAGTGATGGGGTCTCTGGGGCCAACGTCCTGACTTTC.

As to this clonotype: Here the CDR3 omits its conserved ending phenylalanine or tryptophan, so a read error is the likely source. The limits of the CDR3 on the DNA are not certain, so only TCRdb's listed CDR3 is given. The V call is TRBV5-6, the J call TRBJ2-3; TRBD1 is taken as the D call from the table, unchecked against the DNA. CDR1 and CDR2 from the germline V gene are SGHDT and YYEEEE. The CDR3 has 9 residues if both end residues are counted. CDR3 residues: CASSLVQGM.

The J gene is TRBJ2-3, the V gene TRBV12-3 or TRBV12-4; D gene unclear. The CDR3 is 12 amino acids. Trimming left V 6 bases short and J 7 bases short, with 11 bases between. The DNA of the CDR3 is TGTGCCAGCAGGGGCGACTTGCATACGCAGTATTTT. Its protein is CASRGDLHTQYF.

A remark on this clonotype: Given a much more abundant clone one base away, this may be a read error. CDR3 sequence reads: CASSLGLRQPQHF. CDR3 DNA sequence: TGTGCCAGCAGTTTAGGTCTCCGTCAGCCCCAGCATTTT. The J gene is TRBJ1-5, the V gene TRBV12-3 or TRBV12-4; D is uncertain. V was pared by 1 base and J by 6 bases, with 7 bases between. The CDR3 contains 13 residues.

V gene TRBV7-3 combines with J gene TRBJ2-1; 8 bases fit TRBD2. The CDR3 covers 13 residues. The V gene end was trimmed by 5 bases and the J gene end by 10 bases; junction bases not matched to a gene: 7. CDR1 and CDR2 (germline): SGHTA, FQGTGA. CDR3 sequence reads: CASSHGLAEEQFF. CDR3 bases: TGTGCCAGCAGCCATGGACTAGCAGAAGAGCAGTTCTTC. Based on the CDR3 plus reference TRBV7-3 and TRBJ2-1, the full variable domain is GAGVSQTPSNKVTEKGKYVELRCDPISGHTALYWYRQSLGQGPEFLIYFQGTGAADDSGLPNDRFFAVRPEGSVSTLKIQRTERGDSAVYLCASSHGLAEEQFFGPGTRLTVL.

Points on this clonotype: Germline is not matched at one junction end, which may reflect a read error. The V gene is TRBV5-1, the J gene TRBJ1-2; possibly TRBD1 for D (6 bases). The germline V gene encodes CDR1 SGHRS and CDR2 YFSETQ. This CDR3 comprises 17 residues. The CDR3 coding sequence is TGTGCCAGCAGCCTTGACGTAGGGGGGCCATTAAGTTATGGCTACACCTTC. Translation: CASSLDVGGPLSYGYTF.

At least ten counts were recorded for this clonotype. The chain uses TRBV15 and TRBJ2-3, with 7 bases fitting TRBD2. Looked up from germline, CDR1 is LNHNV and CDR2 is YYDKDF (reference sequence). This CDR3 is 18 amino acids long. Unmatched junction bases numbered 15, after V lost 4 bases and J lost 2 bases. For the CDR3, the DNA is TGTGCCACCAGCAAAAAGACCCCGGGACTACTGAACACAGATACGCAGTATTTT. It codes for CATSKKTPGLLNTDTQYF.

This clonotype was recorded at least ten times. The chain is built from TRBV7-2 and TRBJ2-3; 10 nucleotides line up with TRBD2. This CDR3 has 16 residues. The J segment lost 2 bases and the V segment lost 1 base, leaving 3 bases of the junction unmatched. From germline, CDR1 is SGHTA and CDR2 FQGNSA. CDR3 sequence (DNA): TGTGCCAGCAGCTTAGTACTAGCGGGGTTCACAGATACGCAGTATTTT. Amino acid sequence: CASSLVLAGFTDTQYF.